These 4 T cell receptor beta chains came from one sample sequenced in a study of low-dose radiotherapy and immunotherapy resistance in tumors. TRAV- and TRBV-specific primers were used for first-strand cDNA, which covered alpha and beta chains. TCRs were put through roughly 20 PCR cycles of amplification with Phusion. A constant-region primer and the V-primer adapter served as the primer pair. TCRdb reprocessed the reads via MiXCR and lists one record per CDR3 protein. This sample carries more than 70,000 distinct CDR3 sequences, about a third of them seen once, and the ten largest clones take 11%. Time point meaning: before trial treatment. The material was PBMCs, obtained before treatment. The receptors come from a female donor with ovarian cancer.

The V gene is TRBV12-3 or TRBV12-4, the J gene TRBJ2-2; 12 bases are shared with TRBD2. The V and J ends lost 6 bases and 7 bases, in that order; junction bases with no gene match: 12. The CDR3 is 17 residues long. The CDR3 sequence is CASSTPGLAGGDGELFF. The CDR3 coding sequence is TGTGCCAGCAGCACTCCGGGACTAGCGGGCGGGGACGGGGAGCTGTTTTTT.

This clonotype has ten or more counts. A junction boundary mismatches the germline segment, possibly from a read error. The CDR3, as DNA: TGTGCTAGCAGCTCTGCGGGGGTGAAGGAGGAGACCCAGTACTTC. Encoded protein: CASSSAGVKEETQYF. The chain combines TRBV7-7 with TRBJ2-5; TRBD2 aligns across 7 bases. In germline, CDR1 is SSHAT, CDR2 FNYEAQ (reference sequence). CDR3 size: 15 residues.

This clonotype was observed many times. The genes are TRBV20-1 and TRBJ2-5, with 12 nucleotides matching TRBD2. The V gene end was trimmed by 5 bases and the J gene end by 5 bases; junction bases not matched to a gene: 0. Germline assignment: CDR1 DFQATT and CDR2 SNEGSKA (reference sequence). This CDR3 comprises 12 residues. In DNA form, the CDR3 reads TGCAGTGCTGGACTAGCGGGGGAGACCCAGTACTTC. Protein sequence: CSAGLAGETQYF.

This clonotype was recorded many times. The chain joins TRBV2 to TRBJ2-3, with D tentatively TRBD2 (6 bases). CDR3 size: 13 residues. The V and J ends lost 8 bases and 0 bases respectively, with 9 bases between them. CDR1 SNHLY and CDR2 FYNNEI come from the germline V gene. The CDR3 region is CASGSGSTDTQYF. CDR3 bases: TGTGCCAGCGGCAGCGGGAGCACAGATACGCAGTATTTT.